Listed here are 29 T cell receptor beta chains from one sample, sequenced in a study of metastatic and nonmetastatic thyroid tumors. With MiXCR, TCRdb called clones anew from the PCR reads. This table has over 65,000 clones, approximately 12% appearing once. Every patient underwent thyroid surgery untreated. Specimen: tumor tissue. The receptors here all came from a female donor with papillary thyroid cancer or a benign thyroid nodule (not recorded which). Some clones in this sample may be carry-over from other donors' samples.

This clone was detected only a few times. An end of the junction does not agree with germline; a read error may underlie this. The chain employs TRBV27 and TRBJ2-3, with a possible D match to TRBD2 (6 bases). The CDR3 is 13 amino acids. Germline CDR1 MNHEY, CDR2 SMNVEV (reference sequence). The CDR3 reads CASGPSGEDKQYF. Here the CDR3 DNA reads TGTGCCAGCGGCCCGTCGGGAGAAGATAAGCAGTATTTT.

This clone was detected many times. This sequence joins TRBV24-1 and TRBJ2-3; no reliable D call. The germline V gene encodes CDR1 KGHDR and CDR2 SFDVKD. CDR3 length: 11 residues. With 3 bases removed from V and 8 bases from J, the gap between germline ends came to 5 bases. The CDR3 reads CATSDPPTQYF. CDR3 DNA: TGTGCCACCAGTGATCCCCCTACGCAGTATTTT.

Points on this clone: It may be a read error: a sequence one base away is much more abundant. The genes are TRBV3-1 and TRBJ2-2; 12 bases agree with TRBD2. The CDR3 runs 16 residues. Germline CDR1 and CDR2: LGHDT and YNNKEL (reference sequence). The CDR3 nucleotides are TGTGTCAGCAGCCAGCGACTAGCGGGAGAAGCCGGGGAGCTGTTTTTT. Translation: CVSSQRLAGEAGELFF.

This clone occurred a few times. This may come from a read error, since a much larger clone is one base off. The chain is built from TRBV20-1 and TRBJ2-7; TRBD2 matches at 9 bases. The CDR3 totals 14 residues. The J segment lost 9 bases and the V segment lost 4 bases, leaving 13 bases of the junction unmatched. CDR1 and CDR2 (germline): DFQATT, SNEGSKA (reference sequence). The CDR3: CSAKVSGRRDVQYF. In nucleotides, the CDR3 is TGCAGTGCTAAGGTTAGCGGGAGAAGGGACGTGCAGTACTTC.

Many counts were recorded for this clone. The chain joins TRBV6-6 to TRBJ2-7, with 7 positions matching TRBD1. There are 13 residues in the CDR3. After removal of 4 bases from V and 0 bases from J, the junction contained 0 bases not matched to a gene. CDR1 is MNHNY, CDR2 SVGAGI, per germline (reference sequence). The CDR3 region is CASSWDSSYEQYF. The CDR3 nucleotides are TGTGCCAGCAGTTGGGACAGCTCCTACGAGCAGTACTTC.

At least ten counts were recorded for this clone. CDR3 in amino acids: CAISTGGGNYGYTF. The CDR3, as DNA: TGTGCCATCAGTACAGGGGGCGGGAACTATGGCTACACCTTC. The chain recombines TRBV10-3 with TRBJ1-2, with 9 nucleotides matching TRBD1. The CDR3 extends over 14 amino acids. The V and J ends lost 5 bases and 2 bases, in that order; junction bases with no gene match: 3. Per germline, CDR1 ENHRY and CDR2 SYGVKD.

The sample holds many counts of this clone. The chain couples TRBV20-1 to TRBJ2-1; D gene ambiguous. Trimming removed 6 bases from V and 9 bases from J, with 21 bases in between. The CDR3 has 14 amino acids. Germline V lookup: CDR1 DFQATT, CDR2 SNEGSKA (reference sequence). In nucleotides, the CDR3 is TGCAGTGCGACCGAGTTTGTAGGTCCGGTTGAGCAGTTCTTC. Translating it yields CSATEFVGPVEQFF.

In its sample, this clone ranks as medium-sized. The chain links TRBV28 to TRBJ1-6; D perhaps matches TRBD1 (5 bases). There are 15 residues in the CDR3. Germline CDR1 MDHEN, CDR2 SYDVKM. Trimming removed 1 base from V and 7 bases from J, with 11 bases in between. CDR3 sequence (DNA): TGTGCCAGCAGTTTATCGACAGTTCAGAATTCACCCCTCCACTTT. It specifies CASSLSTVQNSPLHF.

Ten or more counts support this clone. The J gene is TRBJ1-1, the V gene TRBV19; D is unclear. The CDR3 is 12 amino acids. Germline V lookup: CDR1 LNHDA, CDR2 SQIVND (reference sequence). V lost 4 bases to trimming and J lost 0 bases, with 3 bases between them. The CDR3 DNA sequence: TGTGCCAGTAGTAGGATGAACACTGAAGCTTTCTTT. Protein: CASSRMNTEAFF.

The chain couples TRBV18 to TRBJ2-1; the match to TRBD2 covers 11 bases. The CDR3 loop spans 17 amino acids. The ends lost 6 bases at V and 4 bases at J; junction bases unmatched: 11. CDR1 KGHSH and CDR2 LQKENI come from the germline V gene. The DNA of the CDR3 is TGTGCCAGCTCCCTCAAAAGGACTAGCGGGCAATACAATGAGCAGTTCTTC. As protein: CASSLKRTSGQYNEQFF.

As concerns this clone: This may stem from a read error, because a much larger clone lies one nucleotide away. The chain recombines TRBV29-1 with TRBJ2-1; 7 bases align to TRBD1. The J segment lost 3 bases and the V segment lost 6 bases, leaving 14 bases of the junction unmatched. This CDR3 is 16 amino acids long. Germline V CDR1 and CDR2: SQVTM, ANQGSEA. In nucleotides, the CDR3 is TGCAGCGTCGCGGATTTTGGGACAGCGGTCTACAATGAGCAGTTCTTC. Translated, it gives CSVADFGTAVYNEQFF.

The chain employs TRBV5-1 and TRBJ2-7, with D possibly TRBD2 on 7 matching bases. Germline values: CDR1 SGHRS, CDR2 YFSETQ. V was pared by 4 bases and J by 4 bases, with 15 bases between. The CDR3 spans 14 residues. DNA of the CDR3: TGCGCCAGCAGCCCGGGGGGCATCGGGTACGAGCAGTACTTC. The encoded protein is CASSPGGIGYEQYF.

This clone has at least ten counts. J is TRBJ2-2 and V is TRBV7-6, with D hard to call. This CDR3 is 15 amino acids long. V shed 2 bases and J shed 0 bases, with 7 bases lying between them. CDR1 is SGHVS and CDR2 is FNYEAQ in the germline V gene. This chain's CDR3 is CASSLYQSNTGELFF. The CDR3 nucleotides read TGTGCCAGCAGCTTATACCAGTCGAACACCGGGGAGCTGTTTTTT.

This clone was observed many times. This sample includes further DNA sequences coding for the same CDR3. The CDR3: CSVVNAGADTQYF. CDR3 coding DNA: TGCAGCGTTGTTAATGCGGGAGCGGATACGCAGTATTTT. The chain has TRBV29-1 and TRBJ2-3; 7 bases map to TRBD2. This CDR3 is built from 13 residues. With V trimmed by 4 bases and J by 6 bases, 7 bases remained unmatched. CDR1 and CDR2 (germline): SQVTM, ANQGSEA.

This clone occurred many times. The V and J genes are TRBV27 and TRBJ2-1; tentative D call: TRBD1 (5 bases). V was cut by 6 bases and J by 0 bases, with 24 bases left in between. Germline lookup yields CDR1 MNHEY and CDR2 SMNVEV (reference sequence). There are 19 residues in the CDR3. CDR3 residues: CASSFTGYRVRSSYNEQFF. The CDR3 DNA reads as TGTGCCAGCAGCTTTACAGGTTATCGGGTACGAAGCTCCTACAATGAGCAGTTCTTC.

This clone was counted ten times or more. The gene calls are TRBV5-1 and TRBJ1-1; D remains ambiguous. The V gene lost 0 bases and the J gene lost 8 bases, with 11 bases spanning the gap. The length of the CDR3 is 13 residues. The germline gives CDR1 SGHRS, CDR2 YFSETQ. The CDR3: CASSLAGIGEAFF. The CDR3 nucleotides read TGCGCCAGCAGCTTGGCAGGAATCGGGGAAGCTTTCTTT.

The gene calls are TRBV9 and TRBJ1-2; D gene uncertain. The germline V gene has CDR1 SGDLS and CDR2 YYNGEE. Trimming pared 0 bases from V and 3 bases from J, leaving 12 bases between. The CDR3 extends over 15 amino acids. As DNA, the CDR3 is TGTGCCAGCAGCGTAGTGGCGGGTCCCTACTATGGCTACACCTTC. Translated: CASSVVAGPYYGYTF.

This clone was seen repeatedly, ten times or more. This chain links TRBV5-6 with TRBJ2-1, with unresolved D. This CDR3 spans 13 amino acids. Germline loops: CDR1 SGHDT, CDR2 YYEEEE. The V and J ends lost 4 bases and 5 bases respectively, with 10 bases between them. The CDR3 sequence is CASSPTINNEQFF. In DNA form, the CDR3 reads TGTGCCAGCAGCCCCACGATCAACAATGAGCAGTTCTTC. Looking up the rest from reference TRBV5-6 and TRBJ2-1 gives the full variable domain: DAGVTQSPTHLIKTRGQQVTLRCSPKSGHDTVSWYQQALGQGPQFIFQYYEEEERQRGNFPDRFSGHQFPNYSSELNVNALLLGDSALYLCASSPTINNEQFFGPGTRLTVL.

This clone was counted at least ten times. V is TRBV20-1 and J is TRBJ2-1; 9 bases map to TRBD1. CDR3 length equals 14 residues. Germline V CDR1 and CDR2: DFQATT, SNEGSKA (reference sequence). J was trimmed by 6 bases and V by 3 bases; bases with no gene match: 6. The CDR3 DNA sequence: TGCAGTGCTAGGGCCGACAGGGGGTCCAATGAGCAGTTCTTC. Translation: CSARADRGSNEQFF.

This clone has at least ten counts. The chain uses TRBV5-1 and TRBJ2-2; TRBD1 might be the D (5 bases). Per the germline V gene, CDR1 is SGHRS and CDR2 is YFSETQ. Deletions cut 7 bases from V and 1 base from J, with 14 bases between. This CDR3 comprises 15 residues. The CDR3 nucleotides read TGCGCCAGCGCCCTGGGCCAGGGGAACACCGGGGAGCTGTTTTTT. As protein: CASALGQGNTGELFF.

This clone was picked up many times. V and J are TRBV2 and TRBJ2-1; D is ambiguous. Trimming removed 5 bases from V and 0 bases from J, with 14 bases in between. The CDR3 spans 16 residues. Germline CDR1 is SNHLY and CDR2 is FYNNEI. The CDR3, as DNA: TGTGCCAGCAGTTCCCGGACGGTGAGCTCCTACAATGAGCAGTTCTTC. Translating it yields CASSSRTVSSYNEQFF.

This clone has a count of ten or more. The junction departs from the called germline gene at one end, perhaps through a read error. The V call is TRBV6-1, the J call TRBJ1-2; D unclear. This CDR3 region has 16 residues. Germline V gives CDR1 MNHNS, CDR2 SASEGT. CDR3 nucleotides: TGCGTCAGCAGTGTCCGGGGAGAATTTGGTAACTATGGCTACACCTTC. Protein product: CVSSVRGEFGNYGYTF.

This clone was recorded many times. V is TRBV12-3 or TRBV12-4 and J is TRBJ1-1; D is unclear. CDR3 length equals 15 residues. V dropped 6 bases and J dropped 0 bases, with 14 bases sitting between them. Here the CDR3 reads CASSPGPGVNTEAFF. In DNA form, the CDR3 reads TGTGCCAGCAGCCCCGGGCCCGGGGTGAACACTGAAGCTTTCTTT.

In this sample, this clone turned up a few times. Being one base from a much bigger clone, this may be a read error. This chain uses TRBV19 with TRBJ1-2, with TRBD1 as a possible D gene (6 bases). The CDR3 extends over 14 amino acids. Germline CDR1 LNHDA, CDR2 SQIVND (reference sequence). V was cut by 6 bases and J by 7 bases, with 18 bases left in between. For the CDR3, the DNA is TGTGCCAGTAGAGACAGGAACGCTTTAGGTGGCTACACCTTC. It specifies CASRDRNALGGYTF.

This clone has ten or more counts. The chain recombines TRBV7-9 with TRBJ2-3; 7 bases line up with TRBD2. Per germline, CDR1 SEHNR and CDR2 FQNEAQ (reference sequence). The CDR3 consists of 15 residues. The junction had 6 bases not matched to a gene; V was cut back by 0 bases and J by 6 bases. CDR3 in DNA: TGTGCCAGCAGCTTAGCACTAGCGTCGGCGGATACGCAGTATTTT. This gives the protein CASSLALASADTQYF.

This clone was observed many times. This chain links TRBV27 with TRBJ2-1; 11 positions match TRBD2. V trimming: 2 bases; J trimming: 0 bases; junction bases outside the gene matches: 0. Germline CDR1 is MNHEY and CDR2 is SMNVEV (reference sequence). This CDR3 has 16 residues. CDR3 region: CASSLTSGSSYNEQFF. CDR3 nucleotides: TGTGCCAGCAGTTTAACTAGCGGGAGCTCCTACAATGAGCAGTTCTTC.

This clone was counted many times. This chain connects TRBV5-4 to TRBJ1-2; perhaps TRBD1 as D (5 bases). The CDR3 length is 12 residues. Deletions cut 4 bases from V and 8 bases from J, with 12 bases between. CDR1 is SGHNT and CDR2 is YYREEE in the germline V gene (reference sequence). The CDR3 region has the DNA TGTGCCAGCAGCCCGTCCCAGGGCGGCTACACCTTC. It encodes CASSPSQGGYTF.

This clone has ten or more counts. The chain uses TRBV20-1 and TRBJ1-1; 11 bases are shared with TRBD1. The CDR3 extends over 17 amino acids. With V trimmed by 5 bases and J by 2 bases, 13 bases remained unmatched. The germline V gene encodes CDR1 DFQATT and CDR2 SNEGSKA (reference sequence). The CDR3, as DNA: TGCAGTGCTCCAGCCTCCGGGACAGGGGGGACCAACACTGAAGCTTTCTTT. Translating gives CSAPASGTGGTNTEAFF.

Notes on this clone: Germline and junction disagree at one end, which may indicate a read error. The CDR3 DNA follows: TGTGCCAGCAGACAAGAGACACAGTACTTC. It encodes CASRQETQYF. The gene calls are TRBV28 and TRBJ2-5, with D unclear. Germline V gene lookup returns CDR1 MDHEN and CDR2 SYDVKM. The CDR3 contains 10 residues.